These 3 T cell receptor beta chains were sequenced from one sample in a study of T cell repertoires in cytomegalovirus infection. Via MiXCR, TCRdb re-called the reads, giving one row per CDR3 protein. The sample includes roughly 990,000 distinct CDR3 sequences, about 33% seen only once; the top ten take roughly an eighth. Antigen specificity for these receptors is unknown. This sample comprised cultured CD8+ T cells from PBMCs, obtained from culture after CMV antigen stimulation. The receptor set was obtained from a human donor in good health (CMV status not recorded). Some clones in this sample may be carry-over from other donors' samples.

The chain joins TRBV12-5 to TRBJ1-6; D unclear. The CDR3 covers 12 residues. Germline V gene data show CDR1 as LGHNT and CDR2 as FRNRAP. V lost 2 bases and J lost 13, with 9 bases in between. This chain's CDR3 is CASGLPGLPLHF. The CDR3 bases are TGTGCTAGTGGTTTGCCGGGCCTCCCCCTCCACTTT.

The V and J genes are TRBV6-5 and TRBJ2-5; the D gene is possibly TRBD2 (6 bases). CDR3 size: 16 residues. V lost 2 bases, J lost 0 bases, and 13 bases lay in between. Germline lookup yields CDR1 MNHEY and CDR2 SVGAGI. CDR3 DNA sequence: TGTGCCAGCAGTTACGTGGCGGGGAGACACCAAGAGACCCAGTACTTC. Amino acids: CASSYVAGRHQETQYF.

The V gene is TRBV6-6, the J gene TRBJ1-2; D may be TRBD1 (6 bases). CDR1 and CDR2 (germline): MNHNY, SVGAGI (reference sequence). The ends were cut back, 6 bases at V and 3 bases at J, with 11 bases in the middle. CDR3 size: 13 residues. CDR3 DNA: TGTGCCAGCAGACGGGACACCTACTATGGCTACACCTTC. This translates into CASRRDTYYGYTF.